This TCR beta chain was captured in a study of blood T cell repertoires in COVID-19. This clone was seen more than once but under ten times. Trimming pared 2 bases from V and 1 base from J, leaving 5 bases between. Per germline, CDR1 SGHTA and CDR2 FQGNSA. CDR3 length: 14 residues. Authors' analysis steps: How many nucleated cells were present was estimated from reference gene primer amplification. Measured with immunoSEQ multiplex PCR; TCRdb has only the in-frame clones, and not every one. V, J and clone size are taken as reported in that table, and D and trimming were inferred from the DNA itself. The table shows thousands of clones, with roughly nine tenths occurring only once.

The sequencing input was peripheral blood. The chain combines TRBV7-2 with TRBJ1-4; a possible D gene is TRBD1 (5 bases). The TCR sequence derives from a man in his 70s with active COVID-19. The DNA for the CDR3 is TGTGCCAGCAGCTTACAGGGAACTAATGAAAAACTGTTTTTT. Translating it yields CASSLQGTNEKLFF.